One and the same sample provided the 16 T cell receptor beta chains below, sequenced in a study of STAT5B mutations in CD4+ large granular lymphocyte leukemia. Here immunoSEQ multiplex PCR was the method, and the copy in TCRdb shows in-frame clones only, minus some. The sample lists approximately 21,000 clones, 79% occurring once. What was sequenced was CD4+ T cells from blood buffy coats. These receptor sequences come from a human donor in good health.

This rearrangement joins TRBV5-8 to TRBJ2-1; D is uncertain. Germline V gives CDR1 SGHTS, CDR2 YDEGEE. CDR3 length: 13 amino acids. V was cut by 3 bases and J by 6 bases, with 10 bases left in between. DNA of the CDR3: TGTGCCAGCAGCTCAGACTTGGCCAATGAGCAGTTCTTC. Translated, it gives CASSSDLANEQFF.

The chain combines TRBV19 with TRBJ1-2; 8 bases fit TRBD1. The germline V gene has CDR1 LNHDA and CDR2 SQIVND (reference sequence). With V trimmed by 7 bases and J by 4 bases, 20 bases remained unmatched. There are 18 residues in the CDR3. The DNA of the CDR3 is TGTGCCAGTAATCAGGAGGGTTTCGGGACAGGAACGACCTATGGCTACACCTTC. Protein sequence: CASNQEGFGTGTTYGYTF. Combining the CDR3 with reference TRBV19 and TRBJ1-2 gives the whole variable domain DGGITQSPKYLFRKEGQNVTLSCEQNLNHDAMYWYRQDPGQGLRLIYYSQIVNDFQKGDIAEGYSVSREKKESFPLTVTSAQKNPTAFYLCASNQEGFGTGTTYGYTFGSGTRLTVV.

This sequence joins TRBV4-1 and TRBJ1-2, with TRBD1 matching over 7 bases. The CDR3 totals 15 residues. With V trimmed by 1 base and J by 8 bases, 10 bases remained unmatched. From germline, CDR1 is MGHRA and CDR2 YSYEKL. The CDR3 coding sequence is TGCGCCAGCAGCCAAGGGACAGGCACTGCCACGGGCTACACCTTC. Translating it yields CASSQGTGTATGYTF.

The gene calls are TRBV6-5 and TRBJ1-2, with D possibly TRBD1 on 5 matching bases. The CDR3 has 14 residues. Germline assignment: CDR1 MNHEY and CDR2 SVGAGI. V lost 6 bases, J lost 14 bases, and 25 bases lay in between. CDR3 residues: CASRGLGGGEAITF. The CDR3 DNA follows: TGTGCCAGCAGGGGATTGGGGGGAGGCGAGGCTATTACCTTC.

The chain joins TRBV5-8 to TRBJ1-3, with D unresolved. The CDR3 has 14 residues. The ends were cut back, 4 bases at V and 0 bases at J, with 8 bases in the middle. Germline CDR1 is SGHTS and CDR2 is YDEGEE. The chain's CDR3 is CASSVFNSGNTIYF. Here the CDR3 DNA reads TGTGCCAGCAGCGTATTTAACTCTGGAAACACCATATATTTT.

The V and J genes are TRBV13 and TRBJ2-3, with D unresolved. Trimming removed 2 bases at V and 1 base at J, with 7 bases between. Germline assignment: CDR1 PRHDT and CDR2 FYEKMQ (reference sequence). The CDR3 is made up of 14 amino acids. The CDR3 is CASSLSPRTDTQYF. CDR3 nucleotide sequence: TGTGCCAGCAGCTTAAGTCCCCGCACAGATACGCAGTATTTT.

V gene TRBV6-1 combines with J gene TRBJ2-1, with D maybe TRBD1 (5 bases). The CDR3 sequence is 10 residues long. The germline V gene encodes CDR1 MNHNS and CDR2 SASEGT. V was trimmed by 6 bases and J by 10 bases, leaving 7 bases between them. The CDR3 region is CASRRQEQFF. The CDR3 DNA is TGTGCCAGCAGAAGACAGGAGCAGTTCTTC.

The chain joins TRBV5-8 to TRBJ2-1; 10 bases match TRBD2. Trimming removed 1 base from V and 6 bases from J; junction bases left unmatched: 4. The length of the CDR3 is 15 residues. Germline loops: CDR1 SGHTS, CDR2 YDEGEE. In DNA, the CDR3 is TGTGCCAGCAGCTTGTCGCTAGCGGGAGCCAATGAGCAGTTCTTC. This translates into CASSLSLAGANEQFF. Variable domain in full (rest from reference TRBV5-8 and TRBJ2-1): EAGVTQSPTHLIKTRGQQATLRCSPISGHTSVYWYQQALGLGLQFLLWYDEGEERNRGNFPPRFSGRQFPNYSSELNVNALELEDSALYLCASSLSLAGANEQFFGPGTRLTVL.

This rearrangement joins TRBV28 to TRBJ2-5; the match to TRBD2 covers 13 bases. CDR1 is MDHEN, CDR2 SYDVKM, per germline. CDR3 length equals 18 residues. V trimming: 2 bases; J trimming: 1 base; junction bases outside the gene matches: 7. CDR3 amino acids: CASSLRTSGSPLQETQYF. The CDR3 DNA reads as TGTGCCAGCAGTTTAAGGACTAGCGGGAGTCCCCTCCAAGAGACCCAGTACTTC.

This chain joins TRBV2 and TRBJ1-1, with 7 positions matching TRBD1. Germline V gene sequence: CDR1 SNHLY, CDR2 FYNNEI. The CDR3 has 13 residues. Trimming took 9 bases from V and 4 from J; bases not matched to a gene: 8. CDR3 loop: CASKIYRGTEAFF. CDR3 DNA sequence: TGTGCCAGTAAAATATACAGGGGCACTGAAGCTTTCTTT.

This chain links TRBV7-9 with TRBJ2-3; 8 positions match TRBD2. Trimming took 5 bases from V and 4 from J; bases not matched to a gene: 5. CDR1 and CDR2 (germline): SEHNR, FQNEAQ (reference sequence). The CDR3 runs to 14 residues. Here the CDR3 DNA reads TGTGCCAGCAGCCAGAGCGGGAGACCAGATACGCAGTATTTT. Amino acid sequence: CASSQSGRPDTQYF.

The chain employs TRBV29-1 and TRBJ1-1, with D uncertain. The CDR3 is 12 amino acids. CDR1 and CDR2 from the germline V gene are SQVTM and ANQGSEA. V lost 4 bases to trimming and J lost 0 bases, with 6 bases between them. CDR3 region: CSVVDVNTEAFF. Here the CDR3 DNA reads TGCAGCGTTGTGGACGTGAACACTGAAGCTTTCTTT.

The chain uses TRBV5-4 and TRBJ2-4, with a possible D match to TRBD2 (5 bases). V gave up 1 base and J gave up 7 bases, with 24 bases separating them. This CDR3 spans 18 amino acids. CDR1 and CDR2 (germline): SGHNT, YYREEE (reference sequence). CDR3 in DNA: TGTGCCAGCAGCTTGATTCTGGGGTCTACGGGATCATTGAACATTCAGTACTTC. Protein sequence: CASSLILGSTGSLNIQYF.

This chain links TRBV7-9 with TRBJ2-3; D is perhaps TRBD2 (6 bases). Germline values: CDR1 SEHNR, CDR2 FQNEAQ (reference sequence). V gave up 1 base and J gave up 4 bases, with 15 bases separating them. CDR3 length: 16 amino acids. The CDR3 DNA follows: TGTGCCAGCAGCTTAGGCCGACTAGATAGCGCAGATACGCAGTATTTT. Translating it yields CASSLGRLDSADTQYF.

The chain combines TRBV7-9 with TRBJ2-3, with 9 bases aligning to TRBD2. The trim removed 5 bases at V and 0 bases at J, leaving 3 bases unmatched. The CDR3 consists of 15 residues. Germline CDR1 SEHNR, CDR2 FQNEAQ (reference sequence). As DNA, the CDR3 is TGTGCCAGCAGCCAAGGACTAGCGAGCACAGATACGCAGTATTTT. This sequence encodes CASSQGLASTDTQYF.

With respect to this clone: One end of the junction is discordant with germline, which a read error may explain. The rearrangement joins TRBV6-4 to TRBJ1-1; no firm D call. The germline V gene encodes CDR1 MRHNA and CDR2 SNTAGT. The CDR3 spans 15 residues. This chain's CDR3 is CAGSSHAELGTEAFF. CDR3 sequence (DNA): TGTGCCGGCAGTTCTCATGCAGAATTGGGGACTGAAGCTTTCTTT.